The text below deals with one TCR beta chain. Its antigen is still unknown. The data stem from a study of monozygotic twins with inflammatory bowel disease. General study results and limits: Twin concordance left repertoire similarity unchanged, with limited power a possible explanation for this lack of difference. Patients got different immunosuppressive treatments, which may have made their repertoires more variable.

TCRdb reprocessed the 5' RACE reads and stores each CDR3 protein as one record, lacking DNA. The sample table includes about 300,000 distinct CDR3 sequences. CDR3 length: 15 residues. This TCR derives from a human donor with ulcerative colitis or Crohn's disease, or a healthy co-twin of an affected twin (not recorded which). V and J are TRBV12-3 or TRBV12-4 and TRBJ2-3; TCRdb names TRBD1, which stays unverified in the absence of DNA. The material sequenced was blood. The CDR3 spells CASRSAGGVKDTQYF.